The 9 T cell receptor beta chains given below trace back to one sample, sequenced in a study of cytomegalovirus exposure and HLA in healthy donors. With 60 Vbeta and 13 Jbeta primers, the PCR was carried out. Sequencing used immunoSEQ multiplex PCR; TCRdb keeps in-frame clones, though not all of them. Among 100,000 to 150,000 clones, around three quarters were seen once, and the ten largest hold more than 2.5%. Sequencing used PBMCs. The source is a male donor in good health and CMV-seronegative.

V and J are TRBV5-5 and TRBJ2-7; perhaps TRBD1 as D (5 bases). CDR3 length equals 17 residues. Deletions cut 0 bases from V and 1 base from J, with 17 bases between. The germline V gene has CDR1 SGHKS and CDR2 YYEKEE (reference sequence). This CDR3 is CASSLGLGHLSSYEQYF. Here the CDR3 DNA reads TGTGCCAGCAGCTTGGGTTTGGGGCACCTTAGTTCCTACGAGCAGTACTTC.

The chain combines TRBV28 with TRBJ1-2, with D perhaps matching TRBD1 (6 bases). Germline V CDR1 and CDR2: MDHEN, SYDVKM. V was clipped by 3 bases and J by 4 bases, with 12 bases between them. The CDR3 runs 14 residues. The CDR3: CASSLYTGTYGYTF. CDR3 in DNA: TGTGCCAGCAGTTTGTATACAGGGACCTATGGCTACACCTTC.

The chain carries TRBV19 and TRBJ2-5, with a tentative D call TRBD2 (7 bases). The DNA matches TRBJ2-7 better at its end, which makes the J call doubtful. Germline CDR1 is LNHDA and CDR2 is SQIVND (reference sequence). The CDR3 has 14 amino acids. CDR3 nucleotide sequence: TGTGCCAGCGCCGAGGGGGGGCGGAATTACGAGCAGTACTTC. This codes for CASAEGGRNYEQYF.

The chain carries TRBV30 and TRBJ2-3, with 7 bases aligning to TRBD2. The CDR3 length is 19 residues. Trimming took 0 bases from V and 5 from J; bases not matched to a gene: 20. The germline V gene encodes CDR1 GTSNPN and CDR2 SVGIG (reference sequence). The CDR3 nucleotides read TGTGCCTGGAGTGTAGGGGAGGGGCGGAGGTCATATGGGAGAGATACGCAGTATTTT. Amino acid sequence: CAWSVGEGRRSYGRDTQYF.

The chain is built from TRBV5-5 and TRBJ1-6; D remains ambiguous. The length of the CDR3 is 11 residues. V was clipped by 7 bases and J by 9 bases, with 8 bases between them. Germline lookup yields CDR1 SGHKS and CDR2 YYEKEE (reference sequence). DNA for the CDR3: TGTGCCAGCGGTCTGAGTTCACCCCTCCACTTT. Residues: CASGLSSPLHF.

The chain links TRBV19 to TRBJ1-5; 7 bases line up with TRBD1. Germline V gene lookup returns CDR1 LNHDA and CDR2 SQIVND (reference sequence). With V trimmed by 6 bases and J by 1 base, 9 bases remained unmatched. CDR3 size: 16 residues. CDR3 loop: CASRQDRAGSNQPQHF. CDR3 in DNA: TGTGCCAGTAGACAAGACAGGGCTGGGAGCAATCAGCCCCAGCATTTT.

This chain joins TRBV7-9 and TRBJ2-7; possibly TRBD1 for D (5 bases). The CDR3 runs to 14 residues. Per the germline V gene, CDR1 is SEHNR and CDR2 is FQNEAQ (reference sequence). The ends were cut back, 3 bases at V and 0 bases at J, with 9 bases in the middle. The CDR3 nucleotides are TGTGCCAGCAGCTTCCCGGACACCTCCTACGAGCAGTACTTC. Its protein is CASSFPDTSYEQYF.

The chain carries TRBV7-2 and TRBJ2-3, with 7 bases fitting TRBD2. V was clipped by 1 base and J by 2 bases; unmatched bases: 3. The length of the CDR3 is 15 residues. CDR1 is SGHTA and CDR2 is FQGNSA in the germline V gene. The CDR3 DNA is TGTGCCAGCAGCTTAGACGGGGGGTCCACAGATACGCAGTATTTT. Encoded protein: CASSLDGGSTDTQYF.

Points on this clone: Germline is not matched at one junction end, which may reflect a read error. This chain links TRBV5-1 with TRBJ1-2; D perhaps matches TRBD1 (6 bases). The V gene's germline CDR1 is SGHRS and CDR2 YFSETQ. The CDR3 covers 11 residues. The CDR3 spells CASRAGGRCLF. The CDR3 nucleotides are TGCGCCAGCAGAGCGGGGGGCCGCTGCCTCTTC.